This T cell receptor (beta chain) was sequenced for a study of post-analysis software for immune sequencing data (dated by TCRdb to the mid-2010s). Broadly, across the study: The recorded disease courses included relapsing-remitting, secondary progressive and progressive-relapsing multiple sclerosis, and some patients had no subtype annotation. The patient repertoires were set against eleven to twelve previously published healthy control repertoires from donors whose ages ranged from roughly 6 to 26 years. A subset of samples was prepared in parallel using single-end sample barcoding, then pooled and co-amplified after Illumina adapter ligation. On the study overall, not on this receptor specifically: Strong co-clustering of samples prepared in the same batch was shown by direct clustering with F measure, prompting a batch-effect correction. Normalized Chao1 diversity was significantly lower in multiple sclerosis patients than controls, suggesting substantial peripheral T-cell clonal expansion. Patients showed significantly higher frequencies than controls for roughly five TRBV segments, among them TRBV5-6, TRBV5-1 and TRBV20-1. The control group was slightly older than the multiple sclerosis patient group.

The junction shows trimming of 5 bases on V and 1 base on J, plus 15 bases between the germline ends. For CDR1 and CDR2, the germline V gene (reference sequence) lists SEHNR and FQNEAQ. From its cysteine to its phenylalanine, the CDR3 spans 16 amino acids. Only the CDR3 region is kept as DNA, spanning 48 bases read in frame from base 1. The library was prepared using PCR. Sequenced using an Illumina HiSeq 2500. To reduce PCR and sequencing biases, unique molecular identifiers were built into the TCR beta cDNA libraries. Every 1 to 10 million input T cells yielded roughly 0.5 million cDNA molecules, meaning each molecule approximated one T cell. The same protocol used for the earlier healthy control dataset was applied to prepare and sequence the patient libraries. Within a given batch, samples were prepared together, multiplexed and sequenced on the same HiSeq lane. The published analysis was carried out like this. MIGEC was used to process the raw barcoded reads, and molecular identifier groups with only a single read were discarded before consensus assembly and CDR3 extraction. VDJtools was used for post-analysis of the clonotype tables, and diversity was normalized by down-sampling every dataset to the size of the smallest sample. Repertoire overlap clustering matched CDR3 amino acid but not nucleotide sequences to correct batch-related cross-sample contamination. The public sequencing data were trimmed at Q25 with fastp and processed into clonotypes with MiXCR by TCRdb, which kept only in-frame beta chains. Each record represents a unique CDR3 protein, reported with the most common genes and DNA among its rows. Clone size and V and J calls follow TCRdb, not the original study. For this sample there are more than 500,000 distinct CDR3 sequences; less than 40% appear just once. About 5.6% of the sample is taken by the ten largest.

To demonstrate the VDJtools post-analysis software, TCR beta repertoires were profiled from the peripheral blood of about 13 young patients with multiple sclerosis. The multiple sclerosis patients were children and adolescents ranging in age from roughly 6 to 16 years. This clonotype appeared a few times. What this receptor recognizes is not known. Base qualities are not provided; no much larger clone lies one nucleotide away. The chain is assembled from TRBV7-9 and TRBJ2-4; there is no confident call for the D gene. Input material: blood. The source is a girl aged 2 to 17 with multiple sclerosis. The CDR3 has the sequence CASSPISVRAKNIQYF. The DNA sequence is given as TGTGCCAGCAGCCCGATCTCGGTGCGGGCCAAAAACATTCAGTACTTC.